These 8 T cell receptor beta chains share one sample of origin, sequenced in a study of blood T cell repertoires in COVID-19. Sequenced by immunoSEQ multiplex PCR; TCRdb stores in-frame clones only, minus some. The sample carries 150,000 to 200,000 clones, around nine tenths recorded once. Sample: PBMCs or T cells enriched from blood (not recorded which). The receptors stem from a woman aged 18 to 35 who had recovered from COVID-19.

The chain couples TRBV12-3 or TRBV12-4 to TRBJ1-2; TRBD1 matches at 9 bases. The CDR3 is 13 residues long. V dropped 3 bases and J dropped 10; count of bases not matched to a gene: 6. The CDR3 here is CASSLGTGSLYTF. In nucleotides, the CDR3 is TGTGCCAGCAGTTTGGGGACAGGGTCTCTCTACACCTTC.

The chain links TRBV12-3 or TRBV12-4 to TRBJ2-7, with 7 positions matching TRBD1. Losses at the gene ends were 6 bases for V and 4 bases for J; bases not matched to a gene: 6. The CDR3 covers 13 residues. The CDR3 region has the DNA TGTGCCAGCAGGGACCGGGACAGTTACGAGCAGTACTTC. It codes for CASRDRDSYEQYF.

The gene calls are TRBV24-1 and TRBJ2-5; TRBD1 matches 7 bases. This CDR3 has 15 amino acids. Trimming at V came to 0 bases and at J to 3 bases, leaving 3 bases not matched to a gene. Looked up from germline, CDR1 is KGHDR and CDR2 is SFDVKD. The DNA for the CDR3 is TGTGCCACCAGTGATTTGCGGGACAGCAAAGAGACCCAGTACTTC. Amino acids: CATSDLRDSKETQYF.

This sequence joins TRBV7-2 and TRBJ2-1; TRBD1 matches 9 bases. Trimming cost V 3 bases and J 10 bases; bases outside gene matches: 4. Germline-derived CDR1 and CDR2 are SGHTA and FQGNSA. The CDR3 is 13 residues long. The CDR3 nucleotides are TGTGCCAGCAGCTTTGGGACAGGGAGCGAGCAGTTCTTC. As protein: CASSFGTGSEQFF. Filled out from reference TRBV7-2 and TRBJ2-1, the complete variable domain reads GAGVSQSPSNKVTEKGKDVELRCDPISGHTALYWYRQSLGQGLEFLIYFQGNSAPDKSGLPSDRFSAERTGGSVSTLTIQRTQQEDSAVYLCASSFGTGSEQFFGPGTRLTVL.

The chain is built from TRBV27 and TRBJ2-1; TRBD2 might be the D (5 bases). Looked up from germline, CDR1 is MNHEY and CDR2 is SMNVEV (reference sequence). With 5 bases removed from V and 8 bases from J, the gap between germline ends came to 19 bases. CDR3 length: 15 amino acids. The CDR3 loop is CASSQHRTRRDEQFF. DNA of the CDR3: TGTGCCAGCAGTCAACACCGCACTAGGAGAGATGAGCAGTTCTTC.

V and J are TRBV30 and TRBJ1-2; TRBD1 agrees at 11 bases. The V gene end was trimmed by 5 bases and the J gene end by 7 bases; junction bases not matched to a gene: 6. The V gene's germline CDR1 is GTSNPN and CDR2 SVGIG (reference sequence). The CDR3 contains 13 residues. CDR3 nucleotides: TGTGCCTGGGGCGGACAGGGGGCGTTTGGCTACACCTTC. Translating gives CAWGGQGAFGYTF.

The chain recombines TRBV27 with TRBJ1-5; tentative D call: TRBD1 (5 bases). The CDR3 has 18 amino acids. Between the trimmed V and J ends, which lost 6 bases and 3 bases, there was a span of 24 bases. Germline V CDR1 and CDR2: MNHEY, SMNVEV (reference sequence). CDR3 residues: CASRASAARRGYNQPQHF. CDR3 sequence (DNA): TGTGCCAGCAGGGCTTCCGCAGCCCGCCGGGGGTACAATCAGCCCCAGCATTTT.

The V and J genes are TRBV28 and TRBJ2-1; a possible D gene is TRBD2 (5 bases). The CDR3 sequence is 15 residues long. Germline CDR1 MDHEN, CDR2 SYDVKM. The V and J ends lost 9 bases and 0 bases respectively, with 15 bases between them. The CDR3 DNA is TGTGCCAGTGAGGCCCTAGGGAGCTCCTACAATGAGCAGTTCTTC. Translating it yields CASEALGSSYNEQFF.